This TCR beta chain was captured by sequencing in a study of shared clonotypes between healthy human individuals. Trimming left V 2 bases short and J 7 bases short, with 7 bases between. Germline lookup yields CDR1 MDHEN and CDR2 SYDVKM. The CDR3 covers 12 residues. Assay execution took place at the deep level. Sequencing was performed with immunoSEQ multiplex PCR; in TCRdb, only in-frame clones are kept and a portion is missing. The table lists over a million clones, 70% to 80% of them singletons, with over 1.3% in the top ten. The sequencing sample was made of memory CD4+ T cells sorted from blood. Subset meaning: CD45RA-negative fraction. V and J are TRBV28 and TRBJ2-3; D is unclear. This sequence originates from a man in his late teens or twenties in good health. CDR3 in DNA: TGTGCCAGCAGTTTACTAGAGAATACGCAGTATTTT. It translates to CASSLLENTQYF.